This section outlines one TCR beta chain sequence together with its context. The sample comes from a study of T cells in Graves' hyperthyroidism and ophthalmopathy. Germline CDR1 is SEHNR and CDR2 is FQNEAQ (reference sequence). Trimming at V came to 4 bases and at J to 7 bases, leaving 10 bases not matched to a gene. The CDR3 contains 15 residues. TCR beta CDR3 sequences were amplified from RNA transcripts. Researchers ran a first-round RT-PCR on the TCR CDR3 using the HTBI primer set. TCRdb re-called the multiplex PCR reads through MiXCR, storing one row per CDR3 protein. The table shows roughly 300,000 distinct CDR3 sequences, with roughly 21% occurring only once.

V gene TRBV7-9 combines with J gene TRBJ2-7; 10 bases are a match to TRBD2. This TCR was recovered from a woman in her forties or fifties with Graves' hyperthyroidism. The specimen sequenced was blood. This CDR3 is CASSSSGSGIGEQYF. The CDR3 nucleotides are TGTGCCAGCAGCTCTAGCGGGAGTGGCATTGGAGAGCAGTACTTC.